In its sample, the clone carrying this T cell receptor beta chain was seen a few times. Its specificity is unknown. Uncontrolled infection, other autoimmune disease, pregnancy or lactation barred patients from enrollment. Source material for PBMCs was over 8 ml fresh peripheral blood. Amplified regions were TCR beta CDR3 sequences from RNA transcripts. During a first-round RT-PCR of the TCR CDR3, the HTBI primer set was used. TCRdb processed the multiplex PCR reads anew with MiXCR; each CDR3 protein has one entry. The table lists about 270,000 distinct CDR3 sequences, about 20% of them singletons. The entry originates in a study of T cells in Graves' hyperthyroidism and ophthalmopathy. Study outcomes and limitations: A median 6.5 months before onset, the model predicted ophthalmopathy.

Germline values: CDR1 WNHNN, CDR2 SYGVQD (reference sequence). CDR3 length: 14 residues. V lost 4 bases to trimming and J lost 0 bases, with 9 bases between them. The chain has TRBV10-1 and TRBJ1-1; D not certain. The sequencing input was blood. This TCR came from a young man with Graves' ophthalmopathy. CDR3 DNA sequence: TGCGCCAGCAGTGGAGCGGGAGTGAACACTGAAGCTTTCTTT. Protein: CASSGAGVNTEAFF.